This T cell receptor beta chain was identified during a study of shared clonotypes between healthy human individuals. Method: immunoSEQ multiplex PCR; TCRdb's copy keeps in-frame clones and lacks some. This sample has about a million clones; approximately 80% occur once, and the top ten carry roughly 0.82%. The CDR3 consists of 14 residues. Germline assignment: CDR1 SGHNT and CDR2 YYREEE (reference sequence). The germline V and J ends were trimmed by 0 bases and 8 bases, with 12 bases remaining between them. The origin of this receptor is a man aged 18 to 29 in good health. Some clones in this sample may be carry-over from other donors' samples. V usage is TRBV5-4 and J usage is TRBJ2-1, with D possibly TRBD1 on 6 matching bases. The sequenced sample consisted of memory CD4+ T cells from PBMCs. This sample's subset: CD45RA-negative fraction. The CDR3 bases are TGTGCCAGCAGCTTGGAGGGGGTCAGGGATGAGCAGTTCTTC. Protein sequence: CASSLEGVRDEQFF.